This T cell receptor beta chain was sequenced during a study of T cells in Graves' hyperthyroidism and ophthalmopathy. RNA transcripts were the template for amplifying TCR beta CDR3 regions. Primed by the HTBI set, a first-round RT-PCR was run on the TCR CDR3. TCRdb passed the multiplex PCR reads through MiXCR, listing each CDR3 protein once. The repertoire consists of approximately 690,000 distinct CDR3 sequences, with roughly 15% occurring once and the leading ten covering around 13%. Germline CDR1 reads DFQATT; CDR2 reads SNEGSKA (reference sequence). The CDR3 consists of 12 residues. The chain recombines TRBV20-1 with TRBJ1-1; weak D call: TRBD1 (5 bases). The sequencing input was blood. This clonotype was obtained from a woman in her forties or fifties with Graves' ophthalmopathy. The CDR3 spells CSAGHENTEAFF. The CDR3 DNA sequence: TGCAGCGCCGGACATGAGAACACTGAAGCTTTCTTT.